What follows are 20 T cell receptor beta chains derived from one specimen sequenced in a study of blood T cell repertoires in COVID-19. Clones were sequenced by immunoSEQ multiplex PCR, and TCRdb holds only the in-frame ones, with some missing. The sample consists of some 210,000 clones, 70% to 90% of them appearing once. Sequencing was performed on peripheral blood. The receptors here all came from a woman aged 40-49 years with acute or convalescent COVID-19.

J is TRBJ1-1 and V is TRBV6-6, with 10 bases aligning to TRBD1. Germline V CDR1 and CDR2: MNHNY, SVGAGI (reference sequence). The V segment lost 4 bases and the J segment 4 bases; nucleotides outside the gene matches: 6. The CDR3 extends over 15 amino acids. CDR3 sequence: CASSSQTGGGTEAFF. The CDR3 DNA follows: TGTGCCAGCAGTTCCCAGACAGGGGGCGGCACTGAAGCTTTCTTT.

The gene calls are TRBV3-1 (or the pseudogene TRBV3-2) and TRBJ2-5; D gene unclear. Trimming stripped 4 bases from V and 5 bases from J, with 14 bases between. From germline, CDR1 is LGHDT and CDR2 YNNKEL (reference sequence). This CDR3 is built from 14 residues. The CDR3 DNA reads as TGTGCCAGCAGCCCACCCCTTTGGCGGGAGACCCAGTACTTC. This sequence encodes CASSPPLWRETQYF.

This clone was observed a handful of times. The chain carries TRBV18 and TRBJ1-4; TRBD1 matches 9 bases. Germline CDR1 KGHSH, CDR2 LQKENI. The CDR3 totals 16 residues. With 3 bases clipped from V and 6 bases from J, the junction kept 8 bases outside the gene matches. The CDR3 DNA reads as TGTGCCAGCTCACCTTTACCGGGACAGGGCCATGAAAAACTGTTTTTT. Translated, it gives CASSPLPGQGHEKLFF.

This chain uses TRBV5-4 with TRBJ1-4; D uncertain. CDR1 is SGHNT, CDR2 YYREEE, per germline (reference sequence). V lost 2 bases and J 0 bases, leaving 11 bases between the germline ends. This CDR3 contains 16 residues. CDR3 residues: CASSFGGLATNEKLFF. CDR3 coding DNA: TGTGCCAGCAGCTTCGGAGGACTGGCAACTAATGAAAAACTGTTTTTT.

V is TRBV12-3 or TRBV12-4 and J is TRBJ2-2; D gene ambiguous. V lost 5 bases and J lost 8, with 9 bases in between. The CDR3 extends over 12 amino acids. DNA for the CDR3: TGTGCCAGCAGTCTCCTGAGGGGGGAGCTGTTTTTT. Its protein is CASSLLRGELFF.

The chain employs TRBV30 and TRBJ2-1; no reliable D call. This CDR3 contains 11 residues. Deletions cut 5 bases from V and 6 bases from J, with 8 bases between. Germline V gene data show CDR1 as GTSNPN and CDR2 as SVGIG (reference sequence). CDR3 protein: CAWRVFNEQFF. As DNA, the CDR3 is TGTGCCTGGCGAGTTTTCAATGAGCAGTTCTTC.

The V call is TRBV5-6, the J call TRBJ1-1; D perhaps matches TRBD1 (5 bases). The V end was cut by 3 bases, the J end by 0 bases, with 9 bases between. Germline-derived CDR1 and CDR2 are SGHDT and YYEEEE. The CDR3 has 14 amino acids. CDR3 sequence (DNA): TGTGCCAGCAGCTGGGGCTACATGAACACTGAAGCTTTCTTT. Translation: CASSWGYMNTEAFF.

The V call is TRBV5-8, the J call TRBJ1-6, with D tentatively TRBD1 (5 bases). Germline V gives CDR1 SGHTS, CDR2 YDEGEE. V was cut by 4 bases and J by 7 bases, with 21 bases left in between. The CDR3 covers 17 residues. In DNA form, the CDR3 reads TGTGCCAGCAGCCGAGCTACGGGGGAAACTGGGAATTCACCCCTCCACTTT. It encodes CASSRATGETGNSPLHF.

This chain links TRBV5-5 with TRBJ1-1; 7 bases are shared with TRBD1. CDR1 SGHKS and CDR2 YYEKEE come from the germline V gene (reference sequence). The CDR3 has 14 amino acids. Losses at the gene ends were 4 bases for V and 1 base for J; bases not matched to a gene: 4. The CDR3 region is CASSRQGGNTEAFF. In nucleotides, the CDR3 is TGTGCCAGCAGCCGACAGGGAGGGAACACTGAAGCTTTCTTT. The variable domain in full, completed from reference TRBV5-5 and TRBJ1-1, reads DAGVTQSPTHLIKTRGQQVTLRCSPISGHKSVSWYQQVLGQGPQFIFQYYEKEERGRGNFPDRFSARQFPNYSSELNVNALLLGDSALYLCASSRQGGNTEAFFGQGTRLTVV.

The rearrangement joins TRBV5-1 to TRBJ1-4; 9 positions match TRBD1. The CDR3 is made up of 13 amino acids. Germline V gene data show CDR1 as SGHRS and CDR2 as YFSETQ. Trimming at V came to 4 bases and at J to 8 bases, leaving 3 bases not matched to a gene. CDR3 DNA: TGCGCCAGCAGCGACAGGGGGGCCGAAAAACTGTTTTTT. This sequence encodes CASSDRGAEKLFF.

The rearrangement links TRBV5-4 to TRBJ1-6; D gene ambiguous. The CDR3 has 14 amino acids. CDR1 is SGHNT, CDR2 YYREEE, per germline (reference sequence). V was trimmed by 2 bases and J by 8 bases, leaving 11 bases between them. This CDR3 is CASSFGTGYSPLHF. The CDR3 nucleotides are TGTGCCAGCAGCTTTGGAACGGGATATTCACCCCTCCACTTT. Together with reference TRBV5-4 and TRBJ1-6, the CDR3 gives the full variable domain: ETGVTQSPTHLIKTRGQQVTLRCSSQSGHNTVSWYQQALGQGPQFIFQYYREEENGRGNFPPRFSGLQFPNYSSELNVNALELDDSALYLCASSFGTGYSPLHFGNGTRLTVT.

The chain carries TRBV7-2 and TRBJ2-3; D perhaps matches TRBD2 (6 bases). This CDR3 region has 14 residues. The germline V and J ends were trimmed by 5 bases and 2 bases, with 11 bases remaining between them. The germline V gene has CDR1 SGHTA and CDR2 FQGNSA. The DNA of the CDR3 is TGTGCCAGCAGCCCTGGGACTTCCACAGATACGCAGTATTTT. This sequence encodes CASSPGTSTDTQYF.

This clone occurred once. This chain links TRBV19 with TRBJ1-2, with 12 bases matching TRBD1. V gave up 6 bases and J gave up 6 bases; unmatched junction bases: 11. CDR3 length: 16 residues. Germline assignment: CDR1 LNHDA and CDR2 SQIVND (reference sequence). CDR3 DNA sequence: TGTGCCAGTAGCCTTCTCCCGGGACAGGGGGCTAATGGCTACACCTTC. Translating gives CASSLLPGQGANGYTF.

This clone has only one observation. The chain recombines TRBV21-1 with TRBJ1-2. TRBV21-1 is described as a pseudogene. The CDR3 covers 10 residues. CDR3 sequence: CASTPPGYTF. The DNA for the CDR3 is TGTGCCAGCACCCCTCCCGGCTACACCTTC.

The chain combines TRBV10-3 with TRBJ2-7; D is undetermined. The length of the CDR3 is 14 residues. Trimming took off 8 bases at V and 0 bases at J, with 14 bases between the two ends. CDR1 and CDR2 from the germline V gene are ENHRY and SYGVKD. The chain's CDR3 is CAIRLPTSSYEQYV. CDR3 nucleotides: TGTGCCATCCGTCTCCCAACCAGCTCCTACGAGCAGTACGTC.

This chain links TRBV9 with TRBJ1-6, with unresolved D. The CDR3 length is 16 residues. Trimming removed 0 bases from V and 0 bases from J, with 7 bases in between. Germline values: CDR1 SGDLS, CDR2 YYNGEE. CDR3 loop: CASSVGLFSYNSPLHF. For the CDR3, the DNA is TGTGCCAGCAGCGTAGGTCTGTTCTCCTATAATTCACCCCTCCACTTT.

The rearrangement joins TRBV19 to TRBJ1-2; 7 bases align to TRBD1. CDR1 LNHDA and CDR2 SQIVND come from the germline V gene (reference sequence). V shed 7 bases, J shed 4 bases, and the junction held 6 bases outside the gene matches. The CDR3 totals 13 residues. CDR3 region: CASTKGQLYGYTF. For the CDR3, the DNA is TGTGCCAGTACTAAGGGACAGCTCTATGGCTACACCTTC. Full variable domain (missing parts from reference TRBV19 and TRBJ1-2): DGGITQSPKYLFRKEGQNVTLSCEQNLNHDAMYWYRQDPGQGLRLIYYSQIVNDFQKGDIAEGYSVSREKKESFPLTVTSAQKNPTAFYLCASTKGQLYGYTFGSGTRLTVV.

This clone was detected only once. V usage is TRBV7-3 and J usage is TRBJ1-1; 7 nucleotides agree with TRBD1. The CDR3 runs to 13 residues. Trimming at V came to 3 bases and at J to 4 bases, leaving 2 bases not matched to a gene. Germline CDR1 SGHTA, CDR2 FQGTGA. CDR3 sequence reads: CASSFGTATEAFF. Here the CDR3 DNA reads TGTGCCAGCAGCTTCGGGACAGCCACTGAAGCTTTCTTT.

J is TRBJ1-2 and V is TRBV25-1, with D perhaps matching TRBD1 (6 bases). Germline CDR1 is MGHDK and CDR2 is SYGVNS. Trimming shortened V by 1 base and J by 3 bases, and 15 bases separated the two germline ends. The CDR3 has 16 amino acids. CDR3 in DNA: TGTGCCAGCAGTGAATTCGGGGGGGGCAGTGACTATGGCTACACCTTC. This sequence encodes CASSEFGGGSDYGYTF.

The chain combines TRBV7-6 with TRBJ1-2, with TRBD1 as a possible D gene (6 bases). Trimming shortened V by 0 bases and J by 3 bases, and 14 bases separated the two germline ends. The CDR3 length is 16 residues. CDR1 is SGHVS, CDR2 FNYEAQ, per germline. The chain's CDR3 is CASSLAGGGRDYGYTF. The DNA of the CDR3 is TGTGCCAGCAGCTTAGCTGGGGGGGGCCGGGACTATGGCTACACCTTC.